This T cell receptor (beta chain) originates from a study of blood T cells in healthy people across ages. Notes on the study in general: It was not possible, with unsorted PBMCs, to conclusively compare naive and antigen-experienced cells. The long-lived group displayed more naive CD4+ cells, plus higher diversity, than the aged donors did.

Per sample, a minimum of 7 million PBMCs were isolated. No fewer than 5.5 micrograms of total RNA were isolated from every sample. This clonotype occurred a few times. As yet, its antigen is unknown. V gave up 3 bases and J gave up 1 base, with 12 bases separating them. Germline assignment: CDR1 LGHDT and CDR2 YNNKEL (reference sequence). The CDR3 covers 15 residues. With a J-beta primer mix and a sample-barcoded 5' primer, a second PCR ran roughly 6 to 11 cycles. TCRdb recomputed calls from the 5' RACE reads with MiXCR, one row per CDR3 protein. The sample includes about 1.6 million distinct CDR3 sequences, 30% to 35% of them seen just once.

The sequenced sample was blood. This clonotype was sampled from a woman aged 30 to 39 in good health. This chain joins TRBV3-1 and TRBJ1-2, with a tentative D call TRBD1 (6 bases). The CDR3 is CASSHGTRINYGYTF. As DNA, the CDR3 is TGTGCCAGCAGCCACGGGACAAGGATTAACTATGGCTACACCTTC.